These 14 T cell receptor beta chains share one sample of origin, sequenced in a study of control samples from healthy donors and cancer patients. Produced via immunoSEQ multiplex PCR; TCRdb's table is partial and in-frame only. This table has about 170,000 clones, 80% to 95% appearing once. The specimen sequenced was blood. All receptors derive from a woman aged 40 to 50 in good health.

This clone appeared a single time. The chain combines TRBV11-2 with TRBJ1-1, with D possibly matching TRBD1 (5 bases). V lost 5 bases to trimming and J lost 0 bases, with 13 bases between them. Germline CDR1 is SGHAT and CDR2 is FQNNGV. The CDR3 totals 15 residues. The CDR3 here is CASSRKGTLNTEAFF. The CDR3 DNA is TGTGCCAGCAGCCGTAAAGGGACGTTGAACACTGAAGCTTTCTTT.

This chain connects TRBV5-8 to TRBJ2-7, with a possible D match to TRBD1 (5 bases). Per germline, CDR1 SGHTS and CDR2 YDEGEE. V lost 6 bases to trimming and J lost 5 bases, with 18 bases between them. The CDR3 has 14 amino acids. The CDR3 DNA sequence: TGTGCCAGCAACGTCGGACATAAACGAGACGAGCAGTACTTC. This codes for CASNVGHKRDEQYF.

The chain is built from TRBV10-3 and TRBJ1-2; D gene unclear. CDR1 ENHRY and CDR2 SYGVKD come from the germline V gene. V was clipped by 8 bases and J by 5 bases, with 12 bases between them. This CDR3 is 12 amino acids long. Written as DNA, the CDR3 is TGTGCCATCTTTTCCCTCTCATATGGCTACACCTTC. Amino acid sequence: CAIFSLSYGYTF.

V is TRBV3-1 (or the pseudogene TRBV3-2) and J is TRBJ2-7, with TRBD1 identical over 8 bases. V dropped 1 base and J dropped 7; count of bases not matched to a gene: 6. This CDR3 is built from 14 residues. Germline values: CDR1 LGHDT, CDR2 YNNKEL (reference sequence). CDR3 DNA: TGTGCCAGCAGCCAAGTTCAGGGGGCAGGGGAGCAGTACTTC. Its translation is CASSQVQGAGEQYF.

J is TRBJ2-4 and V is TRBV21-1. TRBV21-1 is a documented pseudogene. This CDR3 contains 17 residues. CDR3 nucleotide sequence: TGTGCCAGCAGCAGAACCACATCGCCCGGTTTTATAAACATTCAGTACTTC. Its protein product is CASSRTTSPGFINIQYF.

The DNA for the CDR3 is TGTGCCAGCAGTTTATGGATGACAGGTCCTAATGAAAAACTGTTTTTT. Protein product: CASSLWMTGPNEKLFF. This chain joins TRBV28 and TRBJ1-4; D might be TRBD1 (6 bases). The CDR3 contains 16 residues. V was clipped by 0 bases and J by 3 bases, with 11 bases between them. CDR1 is MDHEN and CDR2 is SYDVKM in the germline V gene.

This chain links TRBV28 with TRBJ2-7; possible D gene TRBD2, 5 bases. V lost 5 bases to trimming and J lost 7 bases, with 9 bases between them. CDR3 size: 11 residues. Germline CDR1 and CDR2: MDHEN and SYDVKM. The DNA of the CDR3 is TGTGCCAGCAGTAAACTAGGAGAGCAGTACTTC. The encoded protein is CASSKLGEQYF.

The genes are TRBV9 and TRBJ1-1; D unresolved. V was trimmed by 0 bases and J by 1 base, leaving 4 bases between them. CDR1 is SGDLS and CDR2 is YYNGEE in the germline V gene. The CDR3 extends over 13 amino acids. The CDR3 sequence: CASSVEGNTEAFF. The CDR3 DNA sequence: TGTGCCAGCAGCGTAGAGGGGAACACTGAAGCTTTCTTT. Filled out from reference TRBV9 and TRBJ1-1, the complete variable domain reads DSGVTQTPKHLITATGQRVTLRCSPRSGDLSVYWYQQSLDQGLQFLIQYYNGEERAKGNILERFSAQQFPDLHSELNLSSLELGDSALYFCASSVEGNTEAFFGQGTRLTVV.

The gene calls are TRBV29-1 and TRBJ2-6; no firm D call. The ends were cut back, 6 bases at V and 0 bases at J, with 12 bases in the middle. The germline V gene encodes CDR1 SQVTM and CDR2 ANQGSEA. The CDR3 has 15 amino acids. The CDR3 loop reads CSVVDPNSGANVLTF. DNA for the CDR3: TGCAGCGTCGTGGATCCTAACTCTGGGGCCAACGTCCTGACTTTC.

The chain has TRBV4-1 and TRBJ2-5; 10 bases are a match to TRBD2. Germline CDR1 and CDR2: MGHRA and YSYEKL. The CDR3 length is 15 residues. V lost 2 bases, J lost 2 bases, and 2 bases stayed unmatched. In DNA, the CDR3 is TGCGCCAGCAGCCAATTAGCGGGGGGACAAGAGACCCAGTACTTC. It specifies CASSQLAGGQETQYF.

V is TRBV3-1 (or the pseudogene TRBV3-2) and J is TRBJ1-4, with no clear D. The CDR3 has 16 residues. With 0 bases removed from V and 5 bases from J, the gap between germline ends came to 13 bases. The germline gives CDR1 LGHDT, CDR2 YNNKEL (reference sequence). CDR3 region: CASSQDPGERNEKLFF. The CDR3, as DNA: TGTGCCAGCAGCCAAGATCCAGGCGAAAGGAATGAAAAACTGTTTTTT.

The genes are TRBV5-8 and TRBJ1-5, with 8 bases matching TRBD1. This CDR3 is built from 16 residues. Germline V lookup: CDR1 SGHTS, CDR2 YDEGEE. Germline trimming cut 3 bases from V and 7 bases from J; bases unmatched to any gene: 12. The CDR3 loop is CASSYRDRPREQPQHF. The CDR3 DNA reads TGTGCCAGCAGCTACCGGGACAGGCCTAGGGAGCAGCCCCAGCATTTT.

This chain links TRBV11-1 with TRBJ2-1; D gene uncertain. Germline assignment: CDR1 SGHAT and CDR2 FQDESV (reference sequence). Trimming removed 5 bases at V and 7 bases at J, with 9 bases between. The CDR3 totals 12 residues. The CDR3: CASSQSGNEQFF. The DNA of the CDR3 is TGTGCCAGCAGCCAATCGGGTAATGAGCAGTTCTTC. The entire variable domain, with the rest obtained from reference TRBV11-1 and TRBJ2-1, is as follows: EAEVAQSPRYKITEKSQAVAFWCDPISGHATLYWYRQILGQGPELLVQFQDESVVDDSQLPKDRFSAERLKGVDSTLKIQPAELGDSAMYLCASSQSGNEQFFGPGTRLTVL.

In nucleotides, the CDR3 is TGTGCCAGCTCACCTGACAGGGAAGTACAGCCCCAGCATTTT. Amino acid sequence: CASSPDREVQPQHF. V is TRBV18 and J is TRBJ1-5; TRBD1 aligns across 7 bases. Losses at the gene ends were 3 bases for V and 7 bases for J; bases not matched to a gene: 6. Per germline, CDR1 KGHSH and CDR2 LQKENI. CDR3 size: 14 residues.